The source of this TCR beta chain is a study of T cell changes during pregnancy in multiple sclerosis. Profiling relied on immunoSEQ multiplex PCR, and the TCRdb table lists in-frame clones only, not all of them. Among more than 65,000 clones listed, roughly 93% were seen once. This CDR3 has 15 residues. With V trimmed by 1 base and J by 3 bases, 4 bases remained unmatched. The germline V gene encodes CDR1 GTSNPN and CDR2 SVGIG (reference sequence). This clone is a singleton in its sample. The TCR comes from a female donor with multiple sclerosis, enrolled in a pregnancy study. The J gene is TRBJ2-1, the V gene TRBV30; 9 positions match TRBD2. The starting material was peripheral blood, obtained in the first trimester of pregnancy. CDR3 amino acids: CAWSAVRGGYNEQFF. CDR3 DNA sequence: TGTGCCTGGAGTGCGGTGCGGGGGGGCTACAATGAGCAGTTCTTC.